This T cell receptor (beta chain) was found in a study of shared clonotypes between healthy human individuals. V was clipped by 7 bases and J by 3 bases, with 9 bases between them. Germline V gene data show CDR1 as MDHEN and CDR2 as SYDVKM. The CDR3 is made up of 12 amino acids. Study-level findings and limits: Generation of non-shared clonotypes was less probable than generation of clonotypes shared by all four donors. Clonotype sharing among donors was expected to depend on sequencing depth.

On this clone: Its antigen remains unidentified.

TCRdb keeps only in-frame clones here, not all; method: immunoSEQ multiplex PCR. The sample lists about 1.1 million clones; around 78% were seen once. The chain recombines TRBV28 with TRBJ1-2; D call uncertain. The source material was memory CD4+ T cells from PBMCs. The subset was: CD45RA-negative fraction. The source of this sequence is a man aged 18 to 35 in good health. Some clones in this sample may be carry-over from other donors' samples. The CDR3 is CASTGIDYGYTF. The CDR3 DNA sequence: TGTGCCAGCACGGGGATCGACTATGGCTACACCTTC.